Listed below are T cell receptor beta chains from one sample, sequenced in a study of identical twins. Via MiXCR, TCRdb re-called the 5' RACE reads, giving one row per CDR3 protein. The repertoire holds fewer than 500,000 distinct CDR3 sequences, 20% to 25% seen once, with 2.9% in the top ten. This sample was shared with a second study, whose subject was T cells expressing NK-cell markers.

Sequenced: CD4+ T cells sorted from blood. The receptors originated from a woman between 18 and 29 years old in good health. CDR3s include the opening cysteine and the closing phenylalanine or tryptophan. D genes are given only for firm matches. Rows give clone size only sometimes, using once, few, many, or a class for an expanded clone.

V gene: TRBV5-5
J gene: TRBJ1-1
D gene: .
clone size: few
CDR3 protein: CASSSTGKTEAFF
CDR3 DNA: TGTGCCAGCAGCAGCACAGGGAAAACTGAAGCTTTCTTT

V gene: TRBV2
J gene: TRBJ2-1
D gene: .
clone size: .
CDR3 protein: CASSGQGGYNEQFF
CDR3 DNA: TGTGCCAGCAGTGGACAAGGCGGGTACAATGAGCAGTTCTTC

V gene: TRBV7-7
J gene: TRBJ2-5
D gene: TRBD2
clone size: .
CDR3 protein: CASSLRAGGPEETQYF
CDR3 DNA: TGTGCTAGCAGCTTACGAGCGGGGGGGCCGGAAGAGACCCAGTACTTC

V gene: TRBV12-3/TRBV12-4
J gene: TRBJ1-1
D gene: TRBD1
clone size: .
CDR3 protein: CASRPDRVGNTEAFF
CDR3 DNA: TGTGCCAGCAGACCGGACAGGGTGGGGAACACTGAAGCTTTCTTT

V gene: TRBV20-1
J gene: TRBJ1-2
D gene: .
clone size: .
CDR3 protein: CSARDLRQFYGYTF
CDR3 DNA: TGCAGTGCTAGAGATCTTCGGCAGTTCTATGGCTACACCTTC

V gene: TRBV7-9
J gene: TRBJ2-3
D gene: .
clone size: few
CDR3 protein: CASSTSSGRRTDTQYF
CDR3 DNA: TGTGCCAGCAGCACATCGTCCGGGAGACGCACAGATACGCAGTATTTT

V gene: TRBV11-2
J gene: TRBJ1-1
D gene: TRBD1
clone size: many
CDR3 protein: CASSPQTGAERAFF
CDR3 DNA: TGTGCCAGCAGCCCTCAGACAGGGGCTGAAAGGGCTTTCTTT

V gene: TRBV30
J gene: TRBJ2-5
D gene: .
clone size: .
CDR3 protein: CAWSSGLQETQYF
CDR3 DNA: TGTGCCTGGAGCTCGGGACTGCAAGAGACCCAGTACTTC

V gene: TRBV5-1
J gene: TRBJ2-2
D gene: .
clone size: many
CDR3 protein: CASRGETNTGELFF
CDR3 DNA: TGCGCCAGCAGGGGAGAAACGAACACCGGGGAGCTGTTTTTT

V gene: TRBV5-1
J gene: TRBJ2-5
D gene: .
clone size: .
CDR3 protein: CASSTLAQRETQYF
CDR3 DNA: TGCGCCAGCAGCACCCTAGCCCAAAGGGAGACCCAGTACTTC

V gene: TRBV12-3/TRBV12-4
J gene: TRBJ1-2
D gene: TRBD1
clone size: few
CDR3 protein: CASSLNGQGRTF
CDR3 DNA: TGTGCCAGCAGTTTAAACGGACAGGGCCGCACCTTC

V gene: TRBV2
J gene: TRBJ2-5
D gene: .
clone size: few
CDR3 protein: CASSERPLAGKTQYF
CDR3 DNA: TGTGCCAGCAGTGAAAGACCCCTCGCCGGGAAGACCCAGTACTTC

V gene: TRBV5-1
J gene: TRBJ2-7
D gene: TRBD2
clone size: few
CDR3 protein: CASSDGLAVSYEQYF
CDR3 DNA: TGCGCCAGCAGCGATGGACTAGCGGTTTCCTACGAGCAGTACTTC

V gene: TRBV7-3
J gene: TRBJ2-6
D gene: TRBD2
clone size: .
CDR3 protein: CASSLTSGGSSGANVLTF
CDR3 DNA: TGTGCCAGCAGCCTCACTAGCGGGGGATCTTCTGGGGCCAACGTCCTGACTTTC

V gene: TRBV12-3/TRBV12-4
J gene: TRBJ2-5
D gene: .
clone size: .
CDR3 protein: CASDTETQYF
CDR3 DNA: TGTGCCAGCGACACGGAGACCCAGTACTTC

V gene: TRBV6-1
J gene: TRBJ2-1
D gene: .
clone size: few
CDR3 protein: CASRRGISSSYNEQFF
CDR3 DNA: TGTGCCAGCAGACGGGGAATATCAAGCTCCTACAATGAGCAGTTCTTC

V gene: TRBV7-9
J gene: TRBJ1-1
D gene: TRBD1
clone size: .
CDR3 protein: CASSLGDRPEAFF
CDR3 DNA: TGTGCCAGCAGCTTGGGGGACAGACCTGAAGCTTTCTTT

V gene: TRBV6-5
J gene: TRBJ2-7
D gene: .
clone size: few
CDR3 protein: CASSLETEQYF
CDR3 DNA: TGTGCCAGCAGTCTCGAGACCGAGCAGTACTTC

V gene: TRBV4-3
J gene: TRBJ1-1
D gene: .
clone size: .
CDR3 protein: CASSHGDPTTEAFF
CDR3 DNA: TGCGCCAGCAGCCACGGGGACCCGACCACTGAAGCTTTCTTT

V gene: TRBV12-3/TRBV12-4
J gene: TRBJ2-3
D gene: .
clone size: once
CDR3 protein: CASTMDRNTDTQYF
CDR3 DNA: TGTGCCAGCACCATGGACAGAAACACAGATACGCAGTATTTT

V gene: TRBV7-9
J gene: TRBJ2-1
D gene: .
clone size: few
CDR3 protein: CASSLSTGSYSYNEQFF
CDR3 DNA: TGTGCCAGCAGCTTATCTACGGGTTCTTATTCCTACAATGAGCAGTTCTTC

V gene: TRBV6-5
J gene: TRBJ2-3
D gene: TRBD2
clone size: .
CDR3 protein: CASSYPGTSGNTDTQYF
CDR3 DNA: TGTGCCAGCAGTTACCCCGGGACTAGCGGTAACACAGATACGCAGTATTTT

V gene: TRBV2
J gene: TRBJ1-1
D gene: TRBD1
clone size: few
CDR3 protein: CASSDGTGWEGTEAFF
CDR3 DNA: TGTGCCAGCAGTGACGGGACAGGGTGGGAGGGCACTGAAGCTTTCTTT

V gene: TRBV14
J gene: TRBJ2-1
D gene: .
clone size: few
CDR3 protein: CASSQDNGDEQFF
CDR3 DNA: TGTGCCAGCAGCCAAGATAACGGGGATGAGCAGTTCTTC

V gene: TRBV10-2
J gene: TRBJ2-1
D gene: TRBD2
clone size: .
CDR3 protein: CASRISGTSFYNEQFF
CDR3 DNA: TGCGCCAGCAGGATATCCGGGACTAGCTTTTACAATGAGCAGTTCTTC

V gene: TRBV20-1
J gene: TRBJ2-3
D gene: TRBD2
clone size: .
CDR3 protein: CSAMRKLTSGISTDTQYF
CDR3 DNA: TGCAGTGCTATGCGAAAATTGACTAGCGGGATTAGCACAGATACGCAGTATTTT

V gene: TRBV4-1
J gene: TRBJ2-1
D gene: TRBD2
clone size: .
CDR3 protein: CASSVEREGRNEQFF
CDR3 DNA: TGCGCCAGCAGCGTCGAGCGGGAGGGCCGGAATGAGCAGTTCTTC